This TCR beta chain was recovered during a study of blood T cell repertoires in COVID-19 (dated by TCRdb to about 2020). As for the study more broadly: The collaborator samples originated in the United States, Italy and Spain and spanned the acute and convalescent phases of COVID-19. The material from the prospective study consisted of cDNA or gDNA derived from T cells, B-cell-depleted T cells, or PBMCs. Deeply sampled blood TCRbeta repertoires from subjects exposed to, actively infected with, or recovered from COVID-19 were included in the dataset. The repertoires were released in a freely available public database meant as a resource for research on the immune response to SARS-CoV-2. Samples were obtained from the ongoing ImmuneRACE study (first 160 participants) and from about 1,300 subjects provided by 6 global collaborators. Nearly every sample came with metadata listing a de-identified subject ID, COVID-19 status, age in years and sex. HLA class I and class II types, where available, came from metadata supplied by the sample provider rather than from assay-based typing.

TCRbeta CDR3 regions were amplified from genomic DNA using the immunoSEQ Assay, a bias-controlled multiplex PCR. As for how the authors treated the data: Within the assay, amplification of reference gene primers was used to estimate how many nucleated cells each sample contained. To quantify the absolute abundance of each unique TCRbeta CDR3 rearrangement, sequence reads were collapsed and filtered. Productive Simpson clonality was computed per sample as the square root of Simpson's diversity index over productive rearrangements. Held by TCRdb, this immuneACCESS table contains in-frame sequences only and omits some clones. Under half of the omission traces to an unresolved V gene where checked; the cause of the rest is unknown. V and J calls and clone size are those listed in that table; D and trimming were worked out from the DNA. A total of 100,000 to 150,000 clones appear in this sample, over 60% of them only once. The ten largest account for approximately 8% of the sample.

About this clone: Its antigen target is currently unknown. Base-call qualities are not available, and no considerably larger clone is one nucleotide away.

The collaborating institutions used their own protocols to collect whole blood in K2EDTA tubes. For TCRbeta analysis, collaborator samples were shipped as frozen whole blood, as isolated PBMCs, or as DNA extracted from either sample type. Study-wide findings and limitations: Clinical and demographic metadata were provided uncurated, with the amount varying by source and participant.

From the cysteine up to the phenylalanine, the CDR3 has a length of 17 residues. Left in the record is the CDR3 DNA by itself, 51 bases read in frame from the first base. The germline V gene sets CDR1 to MDHEN and CDR2 to SYDVKM. V lost 2 bases and J lost 4 bases, and the count of bases not matched to a germline gene is 8. This clonotype was sampled from a human donor in a cohort sampled during active COVID-19. The specimen sequenced was peripheral blood. This chain joins TRBV28 to TRBJ2-6; a stretch of 7 junction bases matches TRBD1. Read as DNA, the sequence is TGTGCCAGCAGTTTAGACAGGGTCCCTGGGGGGGCCAACGTCCTGACTTTC. Protein translation: CASSLDRVPGGANVLTF.